This TCR beta chain was retrieved from a study of cytomegalovirus exposure and HLA in healthy donors. Study conclusions and caveats: Several of the most significant clusters appeared linked to common viral pathogens, based on a later analysis.

PCR was performed using 60 Vbeta and 13 Jbeta primers. Using immunoSEQ multiplex PCR, the repertoire was profiled, and TCRdb retains in-frame clones only, with some absent. The data show roughly 99,000 clones, with around two thirds seen just once and about 1.8% held by the top ten. The CDR3 loop spans 15 amino acids. In germline, CDR1 is GTSNPN, CDR2 SVGIG (reference sequence). The V gene end was trimmed by 5 bases and the J gene end by 0 bases; junction bases not matched to a gene: 10. This clone occurred a few times. Its antigen remains unknown. This TCR was recovered from a male donor in good health and CMV-seronegative. What was sequenced was PBMCs. The V and J genes are TRBV30 and TRBJ2-7, with 7 positions matching TRBD2. The CDR3 reads CAWHRGTTSSYEQYF. The CDR3 DNA reads TGTGCCTGGCACCGGGGGACTACGAGCTCCTACGAGCAGTACTTC. The full variable domain, in which reference TRBV30 and TRBJ2-7 provide the parts outside the CDR3, is SQTIHQWPATLVQPVGSPLSLECTVEGTSNPNLYWYRQAAGRGLQLLFYSVGIGQISSEVPQNLSASRPQDRQFILSSKKLLLSDSGFYLCAWHRGTTSSYEQYFGPGTRLTVT.